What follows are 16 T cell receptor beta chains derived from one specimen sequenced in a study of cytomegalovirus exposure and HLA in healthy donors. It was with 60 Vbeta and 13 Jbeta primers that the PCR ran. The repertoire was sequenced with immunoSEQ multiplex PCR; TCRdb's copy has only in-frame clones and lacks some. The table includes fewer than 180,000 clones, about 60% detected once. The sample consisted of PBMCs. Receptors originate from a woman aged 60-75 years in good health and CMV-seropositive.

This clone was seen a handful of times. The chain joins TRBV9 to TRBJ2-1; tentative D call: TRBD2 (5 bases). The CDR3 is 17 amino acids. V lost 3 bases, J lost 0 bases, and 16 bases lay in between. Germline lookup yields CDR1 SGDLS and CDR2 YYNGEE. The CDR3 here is CASSGSHSESSYNEQFF. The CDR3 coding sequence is TGTGCCAGCAGCGGCTCACATAGCGAAAGCTCCTACAATGAGCAGTTCTTC.

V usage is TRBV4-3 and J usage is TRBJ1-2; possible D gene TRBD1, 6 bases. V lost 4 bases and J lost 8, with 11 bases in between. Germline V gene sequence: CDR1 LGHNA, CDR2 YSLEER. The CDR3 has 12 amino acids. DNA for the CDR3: TGCGCCAGCAGCCGACTTCAGGGGGGCTACACCTTC. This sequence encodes CASSRLQGGYTF.

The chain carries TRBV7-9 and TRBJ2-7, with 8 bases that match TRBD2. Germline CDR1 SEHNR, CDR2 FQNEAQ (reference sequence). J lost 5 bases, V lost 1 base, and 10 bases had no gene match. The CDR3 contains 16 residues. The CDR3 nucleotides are TGTGCCAGCAGCTTAGGCCAGGGACTAGAGCACAACGAGCAGTACTTC. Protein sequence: CASSLGQGLEHNEQYF.

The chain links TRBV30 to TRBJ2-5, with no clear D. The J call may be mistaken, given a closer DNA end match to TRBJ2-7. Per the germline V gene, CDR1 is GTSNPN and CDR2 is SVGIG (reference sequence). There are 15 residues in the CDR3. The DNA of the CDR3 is TGTGCCTGGAGTCCTGCGGCATTGAGCTCCTACGAGCAGTACTTC. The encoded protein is CAWSPAALSSYEQYF.

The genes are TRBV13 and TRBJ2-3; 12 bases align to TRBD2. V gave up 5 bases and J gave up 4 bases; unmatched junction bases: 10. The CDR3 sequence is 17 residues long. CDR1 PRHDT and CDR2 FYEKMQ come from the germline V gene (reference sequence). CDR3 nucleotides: TGTGCCAGCAGCGAAGAAACCCTAGCGGGAGGGCCAGATACGCAGTATTTT. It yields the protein CASSEETLAGGPDTQYF.

The CDR3 is CASSLTGAGNTIYF. In nucleotides, the CDR3 is TGTGCCAGCAGTTTGACAGGGGCTGGAAACACCATATATTTT. The chain couples TRBV2 to TRBJ1-3, with 8 bases aligning to TRBD1. J lost 2 bases, V lost 5 bases, and 2 bases had no gene match. Germline loops: CDR1 SNHLY, CDR2 FYNNEI. The CDR3 spans 14 residues.

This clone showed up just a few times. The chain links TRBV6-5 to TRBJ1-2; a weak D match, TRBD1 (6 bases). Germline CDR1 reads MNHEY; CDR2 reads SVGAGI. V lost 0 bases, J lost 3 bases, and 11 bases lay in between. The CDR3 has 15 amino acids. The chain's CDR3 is CASSYSAWTDYGYTF. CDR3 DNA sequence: TGTGCCAGCAGTTACTCTGCTTGGACAGACTATGGCTACACCTTC.

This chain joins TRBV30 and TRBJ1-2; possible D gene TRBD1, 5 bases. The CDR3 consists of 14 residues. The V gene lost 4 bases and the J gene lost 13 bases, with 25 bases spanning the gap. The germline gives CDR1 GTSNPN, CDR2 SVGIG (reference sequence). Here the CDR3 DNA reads TGTGCCTGGAAAAGGGCAGGGAATGGGTACCGCTGCACCTTC. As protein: CAWKRAGNGYRCTF.

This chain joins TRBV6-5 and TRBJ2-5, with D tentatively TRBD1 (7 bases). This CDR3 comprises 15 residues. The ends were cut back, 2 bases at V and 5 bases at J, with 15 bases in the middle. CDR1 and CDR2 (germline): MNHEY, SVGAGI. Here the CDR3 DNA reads TGTGCCAGCAGTTACGGAGGGGGCAGTGAGGAGACCCAGTACTTC. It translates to CASSYGGGSEETQYF.

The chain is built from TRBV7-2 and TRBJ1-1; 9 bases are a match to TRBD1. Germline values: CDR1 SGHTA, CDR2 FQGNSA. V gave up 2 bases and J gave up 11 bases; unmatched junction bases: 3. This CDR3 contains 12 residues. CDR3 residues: CASSLMGQGAFF. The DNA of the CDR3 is TGTGCCAGCAGCTTAATGGGACAGGGTGCTTTCTTT.

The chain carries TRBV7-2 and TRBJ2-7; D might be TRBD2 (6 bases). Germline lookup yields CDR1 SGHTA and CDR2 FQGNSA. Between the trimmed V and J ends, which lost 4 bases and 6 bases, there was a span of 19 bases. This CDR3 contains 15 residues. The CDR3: CASSSALGLGLEQYF. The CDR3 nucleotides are TGTGCCAGCAGCTCCGCTTTGGGACTTGGGCTCGAGCAGTACTTC.

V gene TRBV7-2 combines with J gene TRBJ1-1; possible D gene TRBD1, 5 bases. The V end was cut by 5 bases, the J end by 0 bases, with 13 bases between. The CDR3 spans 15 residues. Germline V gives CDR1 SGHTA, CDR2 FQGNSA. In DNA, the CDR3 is TGTGCCAGCAGCCCGCAAGGACAAATGAACACTGAAGCTTTCTTT. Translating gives CASSPQGQMNTEAFF. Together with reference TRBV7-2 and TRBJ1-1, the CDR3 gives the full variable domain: GAGVSQSPSNKVTEKGKDVELRCDPISGHTALYWYRQSLGQGLEFLIYFQGNSAPDKSGLPSDRFSAERTGGSVSTLTIQRTQQEDSAVYLCASSPQGQMNTEAFFGQGTRLTVV.

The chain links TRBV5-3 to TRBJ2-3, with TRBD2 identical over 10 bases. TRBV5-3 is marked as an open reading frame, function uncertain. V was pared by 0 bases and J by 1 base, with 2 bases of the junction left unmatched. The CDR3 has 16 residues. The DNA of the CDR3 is TGTGCCAGAAGCTTGGAACTAGCGGGGCGCACAGATACGCAGTATTTT. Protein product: CARSLELAGRTDTQYF.

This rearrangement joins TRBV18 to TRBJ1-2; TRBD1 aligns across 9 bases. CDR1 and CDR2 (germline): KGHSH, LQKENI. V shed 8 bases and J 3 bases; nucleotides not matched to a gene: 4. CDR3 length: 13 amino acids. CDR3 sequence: CASRRDRDYGYTF. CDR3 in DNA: TGTGCCAGCCGCCGGGACAGGGACTATGGCTACACCTTC.

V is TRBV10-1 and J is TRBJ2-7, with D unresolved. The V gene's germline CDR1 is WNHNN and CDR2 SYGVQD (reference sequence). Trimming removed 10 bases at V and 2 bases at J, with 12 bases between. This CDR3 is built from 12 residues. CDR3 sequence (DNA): TGCGCCAATCCGGAGACGCCCTACGAGCAGTACTTC. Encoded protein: CANPETPYEQYF.

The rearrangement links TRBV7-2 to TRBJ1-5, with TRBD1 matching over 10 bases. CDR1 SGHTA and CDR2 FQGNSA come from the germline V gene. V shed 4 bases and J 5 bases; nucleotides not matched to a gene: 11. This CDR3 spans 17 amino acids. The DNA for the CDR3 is TGTGCCAGCAGCTCTGGGCGGGACAGGGGCTACGATCAGCCCCAGCATTTT. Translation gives CASSSGRDRGYDQPQHF.